This T cell receptor (beta chain) comes out of a study of T cell repertoires in cytomegalovirus infection (dated by TCRdb to between 2018 and 2020). Broadly, across the study: The HLA type of each donor mattered for the analysis, because public TCR beta signatures pointed to carriage of CMV infection along with the matching HLA type. General findings and caveats noted by the study authors: The ex vivo response was dominated by HLA-C-restricted CMV-specific TCR beta clonotypes, which also provided the single most frequent clonotype in two of eight donors. In both this cohort and an independent roughly 330-donor cohort, the cumulative frequency of public TCR beta family members distinguished carriers of CMV infection plus the relevant HLA type.

This clonotype has more than one count but fewer than ten. There is no known antigen for this receptor. Per-nucleotide qualities are absent, and no much larger clonotype sits a single base away. As encoded in the germline V gene, CDR1 is MNHEY while CDR2 is SVGAGI. V is shortened by 6 bases, J by 7 bases, and the region joining them spans 9 bases. The CDR3 starts with the cysteine, ends with the phenylalanine, and has 11 residues. This entry keeps only the CDR3 DNA: 33 bases, framed from base 1. The run used an Illumina HiSeq 1500. TCRdb passed the public sequencing reads through fastp at Q25 and MiXCR, retaining productive beta sequences. Entries that share a CDR3 protein sequence are merged under the most common genes and DNA. This sample holds about 740,000 distinct CDR3 sequences; approximately 34% were observed only once. Of the sample, 2.8% falls within the top ten clones.

The V and J segments used are TRBV6-5 and TRBJ1-2; the D region possibly corresponds to TRBD1 (5 bases align). This clonotype was obtained from a human donor in good health (CMV status not recorded). Some clones in this sample may be carry-over from other donors' samples. Material: PBMCs. The CDR3 has the sequence CASRGVGGYTF. The nucleotides are TGTGCCAGCAGAGGGGTGGGTGGCTACACCTTC.